The rows below give T cell receptor beta chains drawn from one sample of a study of blood T cell repertoires in COVID-19. Method: immunoSEQ multiplex PCR; TCRdb's copy keeps in-frame clones and lacks some. The sample lists some 66,000 clones, 82% occurring once. The material sequenced was peripheral blood. These TCRs come from a man aged 60 to 69 with acute or convalescent COVID-19. CDR3s include the opening cysteine and the closing phenylalanine or tryptophan. D genes are given only for firm matches. Size is stated for part of the rows, as once, few or many counts, or as a class when the clone is expanded.

d_call,cdr3_length,clone_size,j_call,v_call,cdr3_nt,cdr3_aa
-,15,few,TRBJ1-4,TRBV2,TGTGCCAGCGCATCCCAGGGGACAACTAATGAAAAACTGTTTTTT,CASASQGTTNEKLFF
TRBD1,16,-,TRBJ2-2,TRBV24-1,TGTGCCACCAGTCCGGGACAGAAACCGAACACCGGGGAGCTGTTTTTT,CATSPGQKPNTGELFF
TRBD2,15,-,TRBJ2-1,TRBV24-1,TGTGCCACCAGAAGCGGGGGCCCCCTCGGCAATGAGCAGTTCTTC,CATRSGGPLGNEQFF
-,14,-,TRBJ1-1,TRBV6-5,TGTGCCAGCAGAAAGACCTGGGCGAACACTGAAGCTTTCTTT,CASRKTWANTEAFF
TRBD1,14,once,TRBJ1-1,TRBV2,TGTGCCAGCCGAGGGACAGCCTCTTTCACTGAAGCTTTCTTT,CASRGTASFTEAFF
TRBD1,14,once,TRBJ1-5,TRBV7-2,TGTGCCAGCAGCTTAGACAGGGGCCTAGTTGCCCAGCATTTT,CASSLDRGLVAQHF
TRBD2,12,few,TRBJ2-1,TRBV6-4,TGTGCCAGCAGTACTAGCGGGGGGCGACAGTTCTTC,CASSTSGGRQFF
-,15,-,TRBJ1-1,TRBV9,TGTGCCAGCAGCGAGTACAGGGTGGGGTACACTGAAGCTTTCTTT,CASSEYRVGYTEAFF
TRBD1,17,-,TRBJ2-7,TRBV6-2/TRBV6-3,TGTGCCAGCAGTTTCTACCCCGGGACAGCGTCTACCTACGAGCAGTACTTC,CASSFYPGTASTYEQYF
TRBD2,15,-,TRBJ2-1,TRBV3-1/TRBV3-2,TGTGCCAGCAGCGGTGTGGCTAGCGGCTACAATGAGCAGTTCTTC,CASSGVASGYNEQFF
-,14,-,TRBJ2-3,TRBV2,TGTGCCAGCACCCTCCCGACTAGCACAGATACGCAGTATTTT,CASTLPTSTDTQYF
TRBD2,13,-,TRBJ2-3,TRBV30,TGTGCCTGGAGTGTAGGGAGGGGAGATACGCAGTATTTT,CAWSVGRGDTQYF
TRBD1,15,-,TRBJ2-2,TRBV2,TGTGCCAGCAGGGGACAGGGGGCGGGCACCGGGGAGCTGTTTTTT,CASRGQGAGTGELFF
-,14,-,TRBJ2-3,TRBV5-1,TGCGCCAGCAGCTTGGCCGTCAGTCCGGATACGCAGTATTTT,CASSLAVSPDTQYF
TRBD1,14,few,TRBJ1-6,TRBV4-3,TGCGCCAGCAGCCAAGACAGGGGGGATTCACCCCTCCACTTT,CASSQDRGDSPLHF
TRBD1,13,few,TRBJ1-2,TRBV5-5,TGTGCCAGCAGCTTAGCAGGGGGCTATGGCTACACCTTC,CASSLAGGYGYTF
-,15,-,TRBJ1-1,TRBV5-4,TGTGCCAGCAGCCGTAGCGGGGGACAGAACACTGAAGCTTTCTTT,CASSRSGGQNTEAFF
-,12,-,TRBJ1-1,TRBV30,TGTGCCTGGATGCAGTTGAACACTGAAGCTTTCTTT,CAWMQLNTEAFF
-,14,-,TRBJ1-5,TRBV19,TGTGCCAGTAGTATAGTGTATAGCAATCAGCCCCAGCATTTT,CASSIVYSNQPQHF
TRBD1,12,-,TRBJ1-2,TRBV9,TGTGCCAGCAGCGTACTACAGGGGGGCTACACCTTC,CASSVLQGGYTF
TRBD1,13,-,TRBJ1-2,TRBV30,TGTGCCTGGAAGCAGGGACAGGAAACTGGCTACACCTTC,CAWKQGQETGYTF
-,16,-,TRBJ2-1,TRBV7-8,TGTGCCAGCAGCTTAGTAGCCGGGAACAGGGTTTATGAGCAGTTCTTC,CASSLVAGNRVYEQFF
TRBD1,13,-,TRBJ1-2,TRBV5-4,TGTGCCAGCTGCAAGGACAGGGTCTATGGCTACACCTTC,CASCKDRVYGYTF
-,14,-,TRBJ2-1,TRBV19,TGTGCCAGTAGTATGGACTATTCTTCGGGTGAGCAGTTCTTC,CASSMDYSSGEQFF
-,15,-,TRBJ1-2,TRBV4-1,TGCGCCAGCAGCCAAGATTTGGGGCATACCGGGGGCTACACCTTC,CASSQDLGHTGGYTF